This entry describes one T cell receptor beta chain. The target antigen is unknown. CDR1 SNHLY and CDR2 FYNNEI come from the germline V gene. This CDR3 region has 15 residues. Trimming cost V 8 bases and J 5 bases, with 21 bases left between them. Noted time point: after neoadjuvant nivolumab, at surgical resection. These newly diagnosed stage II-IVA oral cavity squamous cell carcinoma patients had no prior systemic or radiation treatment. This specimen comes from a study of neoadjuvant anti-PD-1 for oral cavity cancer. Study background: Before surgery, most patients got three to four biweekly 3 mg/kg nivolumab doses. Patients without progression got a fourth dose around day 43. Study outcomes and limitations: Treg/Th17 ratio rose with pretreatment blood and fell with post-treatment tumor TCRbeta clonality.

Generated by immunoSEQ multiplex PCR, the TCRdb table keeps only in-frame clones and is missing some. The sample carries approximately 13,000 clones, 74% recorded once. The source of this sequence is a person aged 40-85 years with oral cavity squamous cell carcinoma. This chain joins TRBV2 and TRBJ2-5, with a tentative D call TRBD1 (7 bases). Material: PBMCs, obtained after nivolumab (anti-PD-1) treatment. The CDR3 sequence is CASRFTAGGQETQYF. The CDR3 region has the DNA TGTGCCAGCCGATTTACTGCAGGGGGGCAGGAGACCCAGTACTTC.